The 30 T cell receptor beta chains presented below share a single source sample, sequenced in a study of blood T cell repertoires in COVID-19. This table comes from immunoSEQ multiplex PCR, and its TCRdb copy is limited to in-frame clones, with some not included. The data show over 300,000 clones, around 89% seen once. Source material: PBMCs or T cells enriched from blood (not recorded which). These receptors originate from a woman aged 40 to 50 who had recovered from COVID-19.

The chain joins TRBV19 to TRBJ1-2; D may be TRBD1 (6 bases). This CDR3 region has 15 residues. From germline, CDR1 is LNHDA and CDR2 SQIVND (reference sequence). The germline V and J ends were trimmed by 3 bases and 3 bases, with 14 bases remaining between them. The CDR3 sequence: CASSMYRVKDYGYTF. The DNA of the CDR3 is TGTGCCAGTAGTATGTACAGGGTTAAGGACTATGGCTACACCTTC.

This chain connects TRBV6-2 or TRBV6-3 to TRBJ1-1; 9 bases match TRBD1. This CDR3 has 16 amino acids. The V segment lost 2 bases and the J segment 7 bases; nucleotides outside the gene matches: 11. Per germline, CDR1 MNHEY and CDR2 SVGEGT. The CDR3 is CASSYLPGQGLGEAFF. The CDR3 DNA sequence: TGTGCCAGCAGTTACCTCCCGGGACAGGGCTTAGGTGAAGCTTTCTTT.

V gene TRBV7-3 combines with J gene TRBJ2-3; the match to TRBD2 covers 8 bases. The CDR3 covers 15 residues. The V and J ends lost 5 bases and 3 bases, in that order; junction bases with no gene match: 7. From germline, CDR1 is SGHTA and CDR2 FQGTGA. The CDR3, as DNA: TGTGCCAGCAGCCTCATCGGGGGGGAGACAGATACGCAGTATTTT. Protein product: CASSLIGGETDTQYF.

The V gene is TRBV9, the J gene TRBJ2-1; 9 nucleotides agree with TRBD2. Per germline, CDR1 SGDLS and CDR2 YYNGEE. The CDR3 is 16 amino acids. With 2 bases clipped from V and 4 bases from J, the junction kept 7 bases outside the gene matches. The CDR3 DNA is TGTGCCAGCAGCGTCGCGAGCGGGGGGTCTTACAATGAGCAGTTCTTC. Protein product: CASSVASGGSYNEQFF.

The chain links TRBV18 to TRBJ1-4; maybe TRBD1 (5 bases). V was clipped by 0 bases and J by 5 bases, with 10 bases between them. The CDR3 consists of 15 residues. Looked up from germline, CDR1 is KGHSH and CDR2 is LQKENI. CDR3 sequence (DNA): TGTGCCAGCTCACCACCAGGACAATCGAATGAAAAACTGTTTTTT. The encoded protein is CASSPPGQSNEKLFF.

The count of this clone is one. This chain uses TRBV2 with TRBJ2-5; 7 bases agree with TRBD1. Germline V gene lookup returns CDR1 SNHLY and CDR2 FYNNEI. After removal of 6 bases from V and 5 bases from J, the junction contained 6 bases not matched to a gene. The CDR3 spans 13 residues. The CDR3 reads CASRTGTAETQYF. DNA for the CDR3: TGTGCCAGCAGGACCGGGACAGCGGAGACCCAGTACTTC.

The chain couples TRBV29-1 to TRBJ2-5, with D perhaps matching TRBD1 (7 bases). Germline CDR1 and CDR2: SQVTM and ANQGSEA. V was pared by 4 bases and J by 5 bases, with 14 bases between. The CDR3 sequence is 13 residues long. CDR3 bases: TGCAGCGTTGGACTAGGGGGCGCTGAGACCCAGTACTTC. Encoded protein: CSVGLGGAETQYF.

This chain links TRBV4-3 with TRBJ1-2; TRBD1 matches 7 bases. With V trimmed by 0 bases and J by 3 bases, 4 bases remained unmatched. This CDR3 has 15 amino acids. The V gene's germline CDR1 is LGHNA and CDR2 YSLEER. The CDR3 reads CASSQDWDSDYGYTF. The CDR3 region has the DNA TGCGCCAGCAGCCAAGATTGGGACAGTGACTATGGCTACACCTTC.

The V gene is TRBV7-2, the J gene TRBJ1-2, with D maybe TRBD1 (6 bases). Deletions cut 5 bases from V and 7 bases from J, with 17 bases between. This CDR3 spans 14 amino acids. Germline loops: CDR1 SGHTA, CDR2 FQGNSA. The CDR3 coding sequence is TGTGCCAGCAGCCCCCCGGGCAGGGGTGGTGGCTACACCTTC. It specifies CASSPPGRGGGYTF. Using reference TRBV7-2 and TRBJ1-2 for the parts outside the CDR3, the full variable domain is GAGVSQSPSNKVTEKGKDVELRCDPISGHTALYWYRQSLGQGLEFLIYFQGNSAPDKSGLPSDRFSAERTGGSVSTLTIQRTQQEDSAVYLCASSPPGRGGGYTFGSGTRLTVV.

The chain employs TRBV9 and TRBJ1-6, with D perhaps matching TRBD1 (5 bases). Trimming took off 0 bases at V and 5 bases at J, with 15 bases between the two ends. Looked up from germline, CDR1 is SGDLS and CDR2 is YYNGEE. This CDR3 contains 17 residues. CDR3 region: CASSVAAGGLDNSPLHF. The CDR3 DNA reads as TGTGCCAGCAGCGTAGCTGCGGGGGGACTTGATAATTCACCCCTCCACTTT.

The CDR3 coding sequence is TGTGCCATCGGGCAGCGGGAGGGCCAGATTAACAATGAGCAGTTCTTC. Translating gives CAIGQREGQINNEQFF. The chain couples TRBV10-3 to TRBJ2-1, with TRBD2 matching 10 bases. The CDR3 consists of 16 residues. Germline trimming cut 8 bases from V and 5 bases from J; bases unmatched to any gene: 12. Per germline, CDR1 ENHRY and CDR2 SYGVKD.

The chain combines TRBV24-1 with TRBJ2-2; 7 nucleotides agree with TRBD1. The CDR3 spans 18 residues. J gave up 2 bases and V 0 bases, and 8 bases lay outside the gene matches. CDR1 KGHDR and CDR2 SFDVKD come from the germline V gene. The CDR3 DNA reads TGTGCCACCAGTGATTTGCAGGGTGGACAGGTTAACACCGGGGAGCTGTTTTTT. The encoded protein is CATSDLQGGQVNTGELFF.

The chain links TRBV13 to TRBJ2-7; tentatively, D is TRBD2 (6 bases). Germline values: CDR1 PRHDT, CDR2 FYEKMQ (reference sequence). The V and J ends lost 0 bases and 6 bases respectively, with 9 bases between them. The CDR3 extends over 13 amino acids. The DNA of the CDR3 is TGTGCCAGCAGCTTAGGGCAGGAGGGCGAGCAGTACTTC. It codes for CASSLGQEGEQYF.

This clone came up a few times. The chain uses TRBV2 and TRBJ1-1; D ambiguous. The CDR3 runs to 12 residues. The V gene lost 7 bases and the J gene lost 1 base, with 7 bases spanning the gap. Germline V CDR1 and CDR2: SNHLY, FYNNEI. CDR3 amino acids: CASIRQNTEAFF. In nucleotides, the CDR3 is TGTGCCAGCATCCGACAGAACACTGAAGCTTTCTTT.

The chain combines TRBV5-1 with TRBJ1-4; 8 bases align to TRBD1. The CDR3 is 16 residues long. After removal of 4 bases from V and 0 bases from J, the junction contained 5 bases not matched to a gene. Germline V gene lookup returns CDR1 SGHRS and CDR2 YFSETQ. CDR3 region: CASSRTGNPTNEKLFF. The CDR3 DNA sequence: TGCGCCAGCAGCAGGACAGGGAACCCAACTAATGAAAAACTGTTTTTT.

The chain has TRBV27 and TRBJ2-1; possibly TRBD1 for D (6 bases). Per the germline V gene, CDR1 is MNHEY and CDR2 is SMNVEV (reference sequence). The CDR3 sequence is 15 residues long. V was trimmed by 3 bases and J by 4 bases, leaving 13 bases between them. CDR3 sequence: CASSFRDIKYNEQFF. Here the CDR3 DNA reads TGTGCCAGCAGTTTCCGGGACATAAAGTACAATGAGCAGTTCTTC.

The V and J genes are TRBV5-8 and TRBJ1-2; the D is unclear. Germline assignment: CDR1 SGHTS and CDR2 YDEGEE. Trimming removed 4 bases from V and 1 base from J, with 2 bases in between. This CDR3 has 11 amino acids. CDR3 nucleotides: TGTGCCAGCAGCCTTAACTATGGCTACACCTTC. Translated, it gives CASSLNYGYTF.

In DNA form, the CDR3 reads TGTGCCAGCTCACCAACCGGGGGGGGCGTCTTCTCTGGAAACACCATATATTTT. It codes for CASSPTGGGVFSGNTIYF. The chain employs TRBV18 and TRBJ1-3, with D perhaps matching TRBD1 (6 bases). The CDR3 runs 18 residues. The V end lost 2 bases, the J end lost 0 bases, and 17 bases lay between the germline ends. CDR1 and CDR2 (germline): KGHSH, LQKENI.

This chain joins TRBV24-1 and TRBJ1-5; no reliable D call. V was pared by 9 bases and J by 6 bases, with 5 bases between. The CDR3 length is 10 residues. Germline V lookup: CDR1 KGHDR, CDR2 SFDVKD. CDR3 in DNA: TGTGCCACCTCAGGTCAGCCCCAGCATTTT. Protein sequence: CATSGQPQHF.

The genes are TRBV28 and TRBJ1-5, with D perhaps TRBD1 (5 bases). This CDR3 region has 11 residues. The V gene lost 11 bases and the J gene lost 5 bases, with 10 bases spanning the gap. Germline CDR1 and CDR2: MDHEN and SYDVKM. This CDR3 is CASKGDQPQHF. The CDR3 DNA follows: TGTGCCTCTAAAGGGGATCAGCCCCAGCATTTT.

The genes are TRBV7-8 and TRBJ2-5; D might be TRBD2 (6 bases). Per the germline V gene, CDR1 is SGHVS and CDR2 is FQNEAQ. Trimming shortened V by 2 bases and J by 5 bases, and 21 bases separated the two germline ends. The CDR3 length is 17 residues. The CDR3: CASSLPERELPWETQYF. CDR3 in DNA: TGTGCCAGCAGCTTACCGGAACGGGAGTTACCATGGGAGACCCAGTACTTC. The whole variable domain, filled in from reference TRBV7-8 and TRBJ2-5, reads GAGVSQSPRYKVAKRGQDVALRCDPISGHVSLFWYQQALGQGPEFLTYFQNEAQLDKSGLPSDRFFAERPEGSVSTLKIQRTQQEDSAVYLCASSLPERELPWETQYFGPGTRLLVL.

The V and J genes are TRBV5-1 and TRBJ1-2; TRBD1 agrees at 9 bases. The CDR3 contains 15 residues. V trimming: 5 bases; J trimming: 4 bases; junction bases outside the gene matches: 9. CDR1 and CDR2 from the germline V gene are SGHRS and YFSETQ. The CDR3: CASRLQGARSYGYTF. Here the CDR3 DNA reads TGCGCCAGCAGGTTACAGGGGGCGCGGAGCTATGGCTACACCTTC.

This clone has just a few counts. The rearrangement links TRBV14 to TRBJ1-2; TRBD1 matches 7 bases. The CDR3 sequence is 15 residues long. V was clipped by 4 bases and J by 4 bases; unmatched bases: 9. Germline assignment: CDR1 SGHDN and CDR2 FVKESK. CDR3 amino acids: CASSRWTGWLYGYTF. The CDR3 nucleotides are TGTGCCAGCAGCCGCTGGACAGGATGGCTCTATGGCTACACCTTC.

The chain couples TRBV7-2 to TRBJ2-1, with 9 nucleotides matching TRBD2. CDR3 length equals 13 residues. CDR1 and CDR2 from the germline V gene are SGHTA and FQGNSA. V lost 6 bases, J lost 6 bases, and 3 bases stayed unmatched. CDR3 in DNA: TGTGCCAGCAGGGCTAGCGGGGCCAATGAGCAGTTCTTC. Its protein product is CASRASGANEQFF.

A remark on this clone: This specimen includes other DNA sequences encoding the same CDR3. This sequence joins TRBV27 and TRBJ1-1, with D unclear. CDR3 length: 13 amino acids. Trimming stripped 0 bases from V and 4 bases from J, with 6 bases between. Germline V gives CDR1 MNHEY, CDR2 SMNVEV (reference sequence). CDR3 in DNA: TGTGCCAGCAGTTTATCGCGGGGCACTGAAGCTTTCTTT. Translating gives CASSLSRGTEAFF.

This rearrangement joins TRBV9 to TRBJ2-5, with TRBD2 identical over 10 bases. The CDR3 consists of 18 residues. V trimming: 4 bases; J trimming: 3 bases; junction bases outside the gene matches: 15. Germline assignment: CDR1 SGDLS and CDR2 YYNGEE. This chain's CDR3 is CASSSRIAGGPKKETQYF. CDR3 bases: TGTGCCAGCAGCTCCCGGATAGCGGGGGGTCCAAAAAAAGAGACCCAGTACTTC.

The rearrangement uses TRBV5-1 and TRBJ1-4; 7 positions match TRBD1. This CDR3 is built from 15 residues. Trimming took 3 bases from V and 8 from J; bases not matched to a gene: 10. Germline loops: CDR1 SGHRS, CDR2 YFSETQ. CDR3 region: CASSYQNRGEEKLFF. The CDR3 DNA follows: TGCGCCAGCAGCTATCAAAACAGGGGCGAGGAAAAACTGTTTTTT.

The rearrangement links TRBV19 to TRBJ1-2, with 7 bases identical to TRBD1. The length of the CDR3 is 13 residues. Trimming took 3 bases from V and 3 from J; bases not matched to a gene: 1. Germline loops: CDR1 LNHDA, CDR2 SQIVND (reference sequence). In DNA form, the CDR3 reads TGTGCCAGTAGTATCGGGACAGACTATGGCTACACCTTC. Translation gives CASSIGTDYGYTF. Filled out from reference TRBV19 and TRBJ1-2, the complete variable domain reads DGGITQSPKYLFRKEGQNVTLSCEQNLNHDAMYWYRQDPGQGLRLIYYSQIVNDFQKGDIAEGYSVSREKKESFPLTVTSAQKNPTAFYLCASSIGTDYGYTFGSGTRLTVV.

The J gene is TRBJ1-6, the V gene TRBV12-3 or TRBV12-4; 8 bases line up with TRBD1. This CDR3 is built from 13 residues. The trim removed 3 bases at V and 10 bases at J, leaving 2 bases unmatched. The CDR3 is CASSLDRASPLHF. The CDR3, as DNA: TGTGCCAGCAGTTTGGACAGGGCCTCACCCCTCCACTTT.

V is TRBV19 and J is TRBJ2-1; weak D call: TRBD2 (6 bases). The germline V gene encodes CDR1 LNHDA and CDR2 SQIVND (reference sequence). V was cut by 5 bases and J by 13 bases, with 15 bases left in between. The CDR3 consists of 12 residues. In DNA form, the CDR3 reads TGTGCCAGTAGTCCCCTCGGGACTCCCCAGTTCTTC. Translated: CASSPLGTPQFF.